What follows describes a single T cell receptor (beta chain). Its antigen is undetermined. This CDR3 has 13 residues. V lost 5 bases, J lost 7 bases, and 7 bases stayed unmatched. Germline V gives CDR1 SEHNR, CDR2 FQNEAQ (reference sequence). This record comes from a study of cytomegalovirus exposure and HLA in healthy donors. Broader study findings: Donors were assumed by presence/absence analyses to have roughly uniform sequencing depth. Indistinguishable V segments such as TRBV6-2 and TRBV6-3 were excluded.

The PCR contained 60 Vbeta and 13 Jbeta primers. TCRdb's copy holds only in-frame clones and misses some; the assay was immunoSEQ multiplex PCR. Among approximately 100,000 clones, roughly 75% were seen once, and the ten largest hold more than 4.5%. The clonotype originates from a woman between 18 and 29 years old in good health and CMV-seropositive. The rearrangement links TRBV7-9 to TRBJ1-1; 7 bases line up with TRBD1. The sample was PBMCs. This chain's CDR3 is CASSNTGVGEAFF. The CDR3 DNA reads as TGTGCCAGCAGCAACACAGGGGTGGGTGAAGCTTTCTTT. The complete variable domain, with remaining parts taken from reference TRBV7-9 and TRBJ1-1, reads DTGVSQNPRHKITKRGQNVTFRCDPISEHNRLYWYRQTLGQGPEFLTYFQNEAQLEKSRLLSDRFSAERPKGSFSTLEIQRTEQGDSAMYLCASSNTGVGEAFFGQGTRLTVV.